This T cell receptor beta chain is from a study of T cell changes during pregnancy in multiple sclerosis. Data came from immunoSEQ multiplex PCR; TCRdb stores just in-frame clones and leaves some out. The sample holds about 48,000 clones; around 94% are singletons and the top ten take approximately 0.49%. The CDR3 totals 16 residues. The V segment lost 1 base and the J segment 7 bases; nucleotides outside the gene matches: 9. CDR1 is SGHDN, CDR2 FVKESK, per germline. This sequence was found in a female donor with multiple sclerosis, enrolled in a pregnancy study. Sequencing used CD4+ T cells from peripheral blood mononuclear cells, obtained in the first trimester of pregnancy. V is TRBV14 and J is TRBJ1-2; 10 bases line up with TRBD1. The CDR3 nucleotides read TGTGCCAGCAGCCAAGGGGAGAGACAGGGGGCGTTTGGCTACACCTTC. This encodes CASSQGERQGAFGYTF.